Shown below are 8 T cell receptor beta chains from a single sample sequenced in a study of shared clonotypes between healthy human individuals. Terminally differentiated effector memory CD45RA+ cells were excluded from the naive CD8 cells, which were CD45RO-negative and positively selected for CCR7. Some clones are missing from TCRdb's copy, which holds only in-frame ones; the method was immunoSEQ multiplex PCR. This table has hundreds of thousands of clones, 92% appearing once. The sequencing sample was made of naive CD8+ T cells sorted from blood. The source of these receptors is a man aged 25 to 45 in good health.

The gene calls are TRBV5-1 and TRBJ2-5; 10 nucleotides line up with TRBD1. The J segment lost 5 bases and the V segment lost 4 bases, leaving 8 bases of the junction unmatched. Germline V gene sequence: CDR1 SGHRS, CDR2 YFSETQ. This CDR3 region has 15 residues. CDR3 in amino acids: CASSLGQGDAETQYF. In DNA, the CDR3 is TGCGCCAGCAGCCTAGGACAGGGGGATGCCGAGACCCAGTACTTC.

The chain couples TRBV4-1 to TRBJ1-4; D might be TRBD1 (6 bases). Deletions cut 3 bases from V and 7 bases from J, with 6 bases between. The CDR3 loop spans 12 amino acids. Germline CDR1 MGHRA, CDR2 YSYEKL. The DNA for the CDR3 is TGCGCCAGCAGCCAGGGGGCTGAAAAACTGTTTTTT. This sequence encodes CASSQGAEKLFF.

The rearrangement joins TRBV11-2 to TRBJ2-1; D is undetermined. Germline CDR1 is SGHAT and CDR2 is FQNNGV. The ends were cut back, 0 bases at V and 5 bases at J, with 5 bases in the middle. This CDR3 comprises 13 residues. CDR3 amino acids: CASSLDLDNEQFF. CDR3 bases: TGTGCCAGCAGCTTAGATCTGGACAATGAGCAGTTCTTC.

This chain connects TRBV11-2 to TRBJ2-4; TRBD2 matches 9 bases. CDR1 is SGHAT, CDR2 FQNNGV, per germline. This CDR3 region has 19 residues. Germline trimming cut 6 bases from V and 0 bases from J; bases unmatched to any gene: 15. Here the CDR3 reads CASSPQGLAMGGAKNIQYF. The CDR3, as DNA: TGTGCCAGCAGTCCACAGGGACTAGCTATGGGGGGAGCCAAAAACATTCAGTACTTC.

The rearrangement uses TRBV23-1 and TRBJ2-2; 7 bases match TRBD1. TRBV23-1 is marked as an open reading frame, function uncertain. V lost 3 bases, J lost 2 bases, and 6 bases stayed unmatched. The CDR3 length is 16 residues. CDR3 DNA sequence: TGCGCCAGCAGTCACCTGGGACAGATAAACACCGGGGAGCTGTTTTTT. It encodes CASSHLGQINTGELFF.

This clone was seen a single time. Sequence at one end of the junction differs from germline and may be a read error. The chain joins TRBV7-7 to TRBJ2-7; 11 bases are a match to TRBD2. Germline CDR1 is SSHAT and CDR2 is FNYEAQ (reference sequence). The CDR3 is 15 residues long. The DNA for the CDR3 is TGTGCTAGCAGCTACGGACTAGCGGGCGTTTACGAGCAGTACTTC. Encoded protein: CASSYGLAGVYEQYF. The full variable domain, its missing parts supplied by reference TRBV7-7 and TRBJ2-7, is GAGVSQSPRYKVTKRGQDVTLRCDPISSHATLYWYQQALGQGPEFLTYFNYEAQPDKSGLPSDRFSAERPEGSISTLTIQRTEQRDSAMYRCASSYGLAGVYEQYFGPGTRLTVT.

CDR3 region: CASSVTGSSYEQYF. The CDR3 nucleotides read TGTGCCAGCAGTGTGACAGGGAGCTCCTACGAGCAGTACTTC. The genes are TRBV28 and TRBJ2-7; 7 nucleotides align to TRBD1. CDR1 MDHEN and CDR2 SYDVKM come from the germline V gene. The CDR3 sequence is 14 residues long. Trimming removed 5 bases from V and 0 bases from J; junction bases left unmatched: 4.

This clone was recorded once. This rearrangement joins TRBV5-4 to TRBJ2-1; 9 positions match TRBD2. Germline V lookup: CDR1 SGHNT, CDR2 YYREEE (reference sequence). Trimming took 5 bases from V and 8 from J; bases not matched to a gene: 11. The CDR3 extends over 15 amino acids. The CDR3 nucleotides read TGTGCCAGCAGGCCCAGGAGCGGGAGGTTCGATGAGCAGTTCTTC. Translated, it gives CASRPRSGRFDEQFF.